This TCR beta chain was captured in a study of blood T cells in healthy people across ages. The CDR3 runs to 13 residues. Losses at the gene ends were 2 bases for V and 6 bases for J; bases not matched to a gene: 1. Per germline, CDR1 DFQATT and CDR2 SNEGSKA (reference sequence). For the second PCR, which ran for 7 to 11 cycles, a sample-barcoded 5' primer and a J-beta primer mix were used. TCRdb re-analysed the 5' RACE reads in MiXCR, keeping a single row per CDR3 protein. The sample lists hundreds of thousands of distinct CDR3 sequences, more than 55% occurring once. To note about this clonotype: Its antigen is not identified.

Study-wide findings and caveats: There was a strong correlation between TCR beta diversity and naive T cell percentage.

The rearrangement uses TRBV20-1 and TRBJ2-1, with 10 bases that match TRBD1. Sequencing was performed on blood. The receptor comes from a man between 40 and 49 years old in good health. The CDR3 reads CSARRDRGNEQFF. The DNA of the CDR3 is TGCAGTGCTAGAAGGGACAGGGGCAATGAGCAGTTCTTC.